These 11 T cell receptor beta chains share one sample of origin, sequenced in a study of cytomegalovirus exposure and HLA in healthy donors. In the PCR, 60 Vbeta and 13 Jbeta primers were used. Profiling relied on immunoSEQ multiplex PCR, and the TCRdb table lists in-frame clones only, not all of them. The sample consists of roughly 200,000 clones, roughly 80% of them appearing once. The sequenced sample was PBMCs. The origin of the receptors is a female donor in good health and CMV-seronegative.

To note about this clone: This specimen includes other DNA sequences encoding the same CDR3. The chain combines TRBV18 with TRBJ1-3; no reliable D call. CDR3 length: 14 amino acids. The V end lost 3 bases, the J end lost 0 bases, and 6 bases lay between the germline ends. Germline V CDR1 and CDR2: KGHSH, LQKENI. The CDR3 coding sequence is TGTGCCAGCTCACCGGGGAGCTCTGGAAACACCATATATTTT. Translation: CASSPGSSGNTIYF.

The chain is built from TRBV19 and TRBJ2-3, with TRBD2 matching 9 bases. V gave up 5 bases and J gave up 0 bases; unmatched junction bases: 6. The CDR3 is made up of 16 amino acids. Germline CDR1 and CDR2: LNHDA and SQIVND (reference sequence). The CDR3 protein is CASSVGTSFSTDTQYF. The CDR3, as DNA: TGTGCCAGTAGTGTCGGGACTAGCTTTAGCACAGATACGCAGTATTTT.

This chain uses TRBV5-1 with TRBJ2-1; TRBD2 agrees at 8 bases. This CDR3 spans 16 amino acids. The trim removed 0 bases at V and 9 bases at J, leaving 11 bases unmatched. Germline values: CDR1 SGHRS, CDR2 YFSETQ. The CDR3 DNA is TGCGCCAGCAGCTTGGGGCGGGGGGTTTTTTTTGGTGAGCAGTTCTTC. It encodes CASSLGRGVFFGEQFF. The full variable domain, completed using reference TRBV5-1 and TRBJ2-1, is KAGVTQTPRYLIKTRGQQVTLSCSPISGHRSVSWYQQTPGQGLQFLFEYFSETQRNKGNFPGRFSGRQFSNSRSEMNVSTLELGDSALYLCASSLGRGVFFGEQFFGPGTRLTVL.

The chain employs TRBV6-5 and TRBJ2-5, with D maybe TRBD1 (6 bases). The last part of the DNA fits TRBJ2-7 better; the J call may be wrong. The V gene's germline CDR1 is MNHEY and CDR2 SVGAGI. CDR3 length: 15 residues. CDR3 in amino acids: CASSQTGKLSYEQYF. The CDR3 DNA reads as TGTGCCAGCAGTCAAACAGGGAAATTGTCCTACGAGCAGTACTTC.

The chain is built from TRBV18 and TRBJ1-6; a weak D match, TRBD1 (6 bases). This CDR3 is built from 15 residues. V lost 3 bases to trimming and J lost 9 bases, with 15 bases between them. Germline V gene data show CDR1 as KGHSH and CDR2 as LQKENI. CDR3 sequence: CASSPDRNRVSPLHF. Here the CDR3 DNA reads TGTGCCAGCTCACCGGACCGGAACAGGGTTTCACCCCTCCACTTT.

This rearrangement joins TRBV21-1 to TRBJ2-1; TRBD1 is taken as the D call from the table, unchecked against the DNA. TRBV21-1 is designated a pseudogene. The CDR3 loop spans 16 amino acids. CDR3: CASSKEVTLLCDEQFF. The CDR3 region has the DNA TGTGCCAGCAGCAAAGAGGTGACATTGCTATGCGATGAGCAGTTCTTC.

This clone was picked up a small number of times. At one boundary the junction diverges from the germline segment, which might be a read error. The chain uses TRBV7-9 and TRBJ1-2, with TRBD1 matching over 9 bases. CDR1 is SEHNR, CDR2 FQNEAQ, per germline (reference sequence). This CDR3 region has 15 residues. The CDR3 region is CSSSLGQGRNYGYTF. DNA of the CDR3: TGTTCCAGCAGCTTAGGACAGGGGCGCAACTATGGCTACACCTTC.

This clone was detected a few times. The chain carries TRBV25-1 and TRBJ2-7; 10 nucleotides agree with TRBD1. Germline V lookup: CDR1 MGHDK, CDR2 SYGVNS. The CDR3 has 15 residues. Germline trimming cut 5 bases from V and 6 bases from J; bases unmatched to any gene: 10. CDR3 sequence (DNA): TGTGCCAGCAGTCTTACCGGGACAGGGGACAGCGAGCAGTACTTC. It yields the protein CASSLTGTGDSEQYF.

This clone turned up a few times. The genes are TRBV7-9 and TRBJ1-1; D is unclear. Germline V gene sequence: CDR1 SEHNR, CDR2 FQNEAQ (reference sequence). CDR3 size: 16 residues. V gave up 1 base and J gave up 1 base, with 13 bases separating them. The CDR3 region has the DNA TGTGCCAGCAGCTTAGGGGTCTGGCGGTCGAACACTGAAGCTTTCTTT. Translating it yields CASSLGVWRSNTEAFF.

The rearrangement links TRBV5-1 to TRBJ2-7, with TRBD1 identical over 7 bases. The CDR3 runs 14 residues. Unmatched junction bases numbered 9, after V lost 7 bases and J lost 2 bases. Germline values: CDR1 SGHRS, CDR2 YFSETQ. Here the CDR3 DNA reads TGCGCCAGCCGGGAAGGGCAGGGGGCCTACGAGCAGTACTTC. Protein sequence: CASREGQGAYEQYF.

The rearrangement links TRBV30 to TRBJ1-1; 10 positions agree with TRBD1. Losses at the gene ends were 4 bases for V and 3 bases for J; bases not matched to a gene: 5. This CDR3 region has 14 residues. Germline V gene lookup returns CDR1 GTSNPN and CDR2 SVGIG (reference sequence). This CDR3 reads CAWNRQGAHTEAFF. The DNA for the CDR3 is TGTGCCTGGAACCGACAGGGGGCCCACACTGAAGCTTTCTTT. The whole variable domain, filled in from reference TRBV30 and TRBJ1-1, reads SQTIHQWPATLVQPVGSPLSLECTVEGTSNPNLYWYRQAAGRGLQLLFYSVGIGQISSEVPQNLSASRPQDRQFILSSKKLLLSDSGFYLCAWNRQGAHTEAFFGQGTRLTVV.